These 29 T cell receptor beta chains share one sample of origin, sequenced in a study of blood T cell repertoires in COVID-19. Profiling relied on immunoSEQ multiplex PCR, and the TCRdb table lists in-frame clones only, not all of them. The top ten hold 4.5% to 5.5% of the sample, which has about 300,000 clones, roughly nine tenths seen once. Sequencing used PBMCs or T cells enriched from blood (not recorded which). Every receptor here comes from a man between 60 and 75 years old who had recovered from COVID-19.

The genes are TRBV28 and TRBJ1-6; the D is unclear. This CDR3 contains 12 residues. Trimming cost V 3 bases and J 17 bases, with 14 bases left between them. Looked up from germline, CDR1 is MDHEN and CDR2 is SYDVKM. The CDR3 spells CASSFSGLQVHF. CDR3 DNA: TGTGCCAGCAGTTTCTCTGGGCTTCAGGTCCACTTT.

The chain employs TRBV9 and TRBJ2-2; 7 bases map to TRBD2. This CDR3 is built from 15 residues. Germline CDR1 reads SGDLS; CDR2 reads YYNGEE. V gave up 1 base and J gave up 7 bases; unmatched junction bases: 7. CDR3 in amino acids: CASSVMSGAVGELFF. For the CDR3, the DNA is TGTGCCAGCAGCGTAATGAGCGGGGCCGTCGGGGAGCTGTTTTTT.

The V call is TRBV19, the J call TRBJ1-5, with 9 bases identical to TRBD1. This CDR3 has 14 residues. With V trimmed by 4 bases and J by 6 bases, 4 bases remained unmatched. Per the germline V gene, CDR1 is LNHDA and CDR2 is SQIVND (reference sequence). CDR3 residues: CASSRGQGFQPQHF. In DNA form, the CDR3 reads TGTGCCAGTAGTAGGGGACAGGGATTTCAGCCCCAGCATTTT.

The rearrangement joins TRBV5-1 to TRBJ1-1; D remains unclear. From germline, CDR1 is SGHRS and CDR2 YFSETQ. V lost 1 base and J lost 0, with 10 bases in between. The CDR3 has 15 residues. The CDR3 coding sequence is TGCGCCAGCAGCTTGAGTAGGGAGGTGAACACTGAAGCTTTCTTT. It translates to CASSLSREVNTEAFF.

The count of this clone is one. The V call is TRBV15, the J call TRBJ2-5, with a tentative D call TRBD1 (5 bases). CDR3 size: 15 residues. Trimming took 8 bases from V and 0 from J, leaving 16 bases between them. Germline CDR1 LNHNV, CDR2 YYDKDF (reference sequence). The CDR3 DNA is TGTGCCACCTTTTGCCACAGACAGTACCAAGAGACCCAGTACTTC. Translated, it gives CATFCHRQYQETQYF.

The chain employs TRBV7-9 and TRBJ1-5; TRBD1 agrees at 10 bases. Germline loops: CDR1 SEHNR, CDR2 FQNEAQ (reference sequence). The CDR3 covers 19 residues. J lost 4 bases, V lost 5 bases, and 17 bases had no gene match. The CDR3 loop is CASSHAVTGTGVGNQPQHF. DNA of the CDR3: TGTGCCAGCAGCCACGCCGTCACCGGGACAGGGGTTGGAAATCAGCCCCAGCATTTT.

The V call is TRBV6-5, the J call TRBJ2-7, with a possible D match to TRBD1 (6 bases). Germline assignment: CDR1 MNHEY and CDR2 SVGAGI. Trimming pared 0 bases from V and 4 bases from J, leaving 10 bases between. The CDR3 has 14 amino acids. The CDR3 here is CASSYSGRGYEQYF. DNA of the CDR3: TGTGCCAGCAGTTACTCAGGCAGGGGATACGAGCAGTACTTC.

CDR3: CASSYMESPLHF. The CDR3 bases are TGTGCCAGCAGTTACATGGAGTCACCCCTCCACTTT. The chain combines TRBV6-2 or TRBV6-3 with TRBJ1-6; D is ambiguous. Germline CDR1 reads MNHEY; CDR2 reads SVGEGT. Trimming shortened V by 2 bases and J by 10 bases, and 6 bases separated the two germline ends. CDR3 length: 12 amino acids.

The J gene is TRBJ1-5, the V gene TRBV20-1; 7 nucleotides match TRBD1. From germline, CDR1 is DFQATT and CDR2 SNEGSKA (reference sequence). This CDR3 is 14 amino acids long. V dropped 3 bases and J dropped 4; count of bases not matched to a gene: 6. CDR3 protein: CSASPGQINQPQHF. The CDR3 DNA reads as TGCAGTGCTAGTCCGGGACAGATAAATCAGCCCCAGCATTTT.

The rearrangement links TRBV24-1 to TRBJ2-1, with 8 positions matching TRBD2. CDR1 KGHDR and CDR2 SFDVKD come from the germline V gene. CDR3 length: 15 residues. Trimming cost V 4 bases and J 0 bases; bases outside gene matches: 1. This CDR3 reads CATSESGSSYNEQFF. The CDR3 DNA sequence: TGTGCCACCAGTGAAAGCGGGAGCTCCTACAATGAGCAGTTCTTC.

The rearrangement joins TRBV4-1 to TRBJ2-4; D might be TRBD1 (6 bases). Per the germline V gene, CDR1 is MGHRA and CDR2 is YSYEKL. This CDR3 is 17 amino acids long. The ends were cut back, 1 base at V and 0 bases at J, with 13 bases in the middle. The CDR3 is CASSQADSAKAKNIQYF. CDR3 nucleotides: TGCGCCAGCAGCCAAGCGGACAGTGCCAAAGCCAAAAACATTCAGTACTTC.

The V call is TRBV5-1, the J call TRBJ2-1, with D perhaps matching TRBD2 (6 bases). This CDR3 spans 14 amino acids. CDR1 is SGHRS, CDR2 YFSETQ, per germline. V was cut by 0 bases and J by 8 bases, with 12 bases left in between. CDR3 sequence: CASSLAGVIYEQFF. CDR3 coding DNA: TGCGCCAGCAGCTTGGCGGGAGTTATTTATGAGCAGTTCTTC.

The genes are TRBV3-1 (or the pseudogene TRBV3-2) and TRBJ2-2; 10 nucleotides line up with TRBD2. V lost 10 bases and J lost 1; bases outside the gene matches: 18. The V gene's germline CDR1 is LGHDT and CDR2 YNNKEL (reference sequence). The CDR3 loop spans 19 amino acids. CDR3 sequence: CATQGPTGTSVKNTGELFF. DNA of the CDR3: TGTGCCACACAGGGGCCCACCGGGACTAGCGTTAAGAACACCGGGGAGCTGTTTTTT.

The chain links TRBV4-3 to TRBJ2-2; the D is unclear. Germline CDR1 is LGHNA and CDR2 is YSLEER. This CDR3 has 16 residues. The V and J ends lost 0 bases and 2 bases respectively, with 10 bases between them. CDR3 sequence (DNA): TGCGCCAGCAGCCAAGATCACGCTCTAAACACCGGGGAGCTGTTTTTT. Translated: CASSQDHALNTGELFF.

This sequence joins TRBV5-1 and TRBJ2-4, with D possibly matching TRBD2 (6 bases). From germline, CDR1 is SGHRS and CDR2 YFSETQ. This CDR3 spans 16 amino acids. Deletions cut 1 base from V and 6 bases from J, with 17 bases between. The CDR3 loop is CASSLNAGPEGNIQYF. The CDR3 coding sequence is TGCGCCAGCAGCTTGAACGCGGGACCCGAAGGAAACATTCAGTACTTC.

This sequence joins TRBV6-1 and TRBJ2-1; 7 nucleotides align to TRBD1. This CDR3 is built from 18 residues. The germline V gene encodes CDR1 MNHNS and CDR2 SASEGT. With V trimmed by 2 bases and J by 3 bases, 13 bases remained unmatched. The CDR3 loop reads CASSERGGVGLDYNEQFF. CDR3 DNA: TGTGCCAGCAGTGAACGAGGGGGCGTCGGTCTGGACTACAATGAGCAGTTCTTC.

V and J are TRBV3-1 (or the pseudogene TRBV3-2) and TRBJ2-1; 7 nucleotides line up with TRBD1. Germline trimming cut 8 bases from V and 3 bases from J; bases unmatched to any gene: 10. The CDR3 extends over 15 amino acids. The germline V gene has CDR1 LGHDT and CDR2 YNNKEL (reference sequence). The CDR3 spells CASGPTGANYNEQFF. The CDR3 DNA follows: TGTGCCAGCGGACCAACAGGGGCTAACTACAATGAGCAGTTCTTC.

The chain recombines TRBV7-3 with TRBJ1-2; TRBD1 matches at 8 bases. The CDR3 covers 13 residues. The junction had 6 bases not matched to a gene; V was cut back by 4 bases and J by 8 bases. Germline CDR1 and CDR2: SGHTA and FQGTGA. Here the CDR3 reads CASSSGQGEGYTF. The CDR3 nucleotides are TGTGCCAGCAGCTCTGGACAGGGCGAAGGCTACACCTTC.

This chain links TRBV9 with TRBJ2-7; 8 bases map to TRBD1. The ends lost 4 bases at V and 5 bases at J; junction bases unmatched: 11. Germline V CDR1 and CDR2: SGDLS, YYNGEE. The CDR3 has 15 residues. The DNA of the CDR3 is TGTGCCAGCAGCCCCCGGGCAGGGGGCGCGGACGAGCAGTACTTC. Protein: CASSPRAGGADEQYF.

This clone was observed a single time. This chain uses TRBV25-1 with TRBJ2-3; 9 nucleotides match TRBD2. The CDR3 is 16 amino acids. CDR1 and CDR2 (germline): MGHDK, SYGVNS. J was trimmed by 6 bases and V by 3 bases; bases with no gene match: 10. The CDR3, as DNA: TGTGCCAGCAGTGAGGAGTCGGCGGGAGGGCCGGATACGCAGTATTTT. Translation gives CASSEESAGGPDTQYF. The full variable domain, rest sourced from reference TRBV25-1 and TRBJ2-3, is EADIYQTPRYLVIGTGKKITLECSQTMGHDKMYWYQQDPGMELHLIHYSYGVNSTEKGDLSSESTVSRIRTEHFPLTLESARPSHTSQYLCASSEESAGGPDTQYFGPGTRLTVL.

J is TRBJ1-2 and V is TRBV28, with 8 bases lining up with TRBD1. Trimming took 3 bases from V and 7 from J; bases not matched to a gene: 19. Germline CDR1 MDHEN, CDR2 SYDVKM. This CDR3 is 18 amino acids long. CDR3 in amino acids: CASSFWGLRTGSEGGYTF. CDR3 coding DNA: TGTGCCAGCAGTTTTTGGGGACTCCGGACAGGGTCAGAGGGTGGCTACACCTTC.

The chain carries TRBV2 and TRBJ2-7; TRBD1 matches 9 bases. The CDR3 spans 13 residues. Germline trimming cut 6 bases from V and 5 bases from J; bases unmatched to any gene: 5. Germline CDR1 reads SNHLY; CDR2 reads FYNNEI. The CDR3: CASSGQGLDEQYF. The DNA for the CDR3 is TGTGCCAGCAGCGGACAGGGGTTGGACGAGCAGTACTTC.

CDR3 region: CASSMGLHNEQFF. The CDR3 region has the DNA TGCGCCAGCAGCATGGGACTCCACAATGAGCAGTTCTTC. The chain couples TRBV5-1 to TRBJ2-1; D may be TRBD2 (6 bases). The germline V gene has CDR1 SGHRS and CDR2 YFSETQ. The CDR3 sequence is 13 residues long. The ends were cut back, 4 bases at V and 5 bases at J, with 10 bases in the middle.

V usage is TRBV19 and J usage is TRBJ2-1; D is possibly TRBD1 (6 bases). This CDR3 is 16 amino acids long. Trimming pared 7 bases from V and 0 bases from J, leaving 16 bases between. Germline CDR1 LNHDA, CDR2 SQIVND (reference sequence). In DNA, the CDR3 is TGTGCCAGTACCAAGCAACAGGGCCTCTCCTACAATGAGCAGTTCTTC. Translation gives CASTKQQGLSYNEQFF.

V and J are TRBV18 and TRBJ2-5; 8 positions agree with TRBD2. CDR3 length: 16 residues. J gave up 1 base and V 3 bases, and 7 bases lay outside the gene matches. Germline CDR1 reads KGHSH; CDR2 reads LQKENI. CDR3 sequence (DNA): TGTGCCAGCTCACCGGGGCGGGAGGCGCGCCAAGAGACCCAGTACTTC. Its translation: CASSPGREARQETQYF.

The chain recombines TRBV5-1 with TRBJ2-3; 11 bases are a match to TRBD2. The V and J ends lost 1 base and 1 base, in that order; junction bases with no gene match: 2. This CDR3 spans 16 amino acids. Germline values: CDR1 SGHRS, CDR2 YFSETQ. The CDR3 DNA reads TGCGCCAGCAGCTTGACTAGCGGGAGAGGCACAGATACGCAGTATTTT. Amino acid sequence: CASSLTSGRGTDTQYF. The full variable domain, in which reference TRBV5-1 and TRBJ2-3 provide the parts outside the CDR3, is KAGVTQTPRYLIKTRGQQVTLSCSPISGHRSVSWYQQTPGQGLQFLFEYFSETQRNKGNFPGRFSGRQFSNSRSEMNVSTLELGDSALYLCASSLTSGRGTDTQYFGPGTRLTVL.

This clone was seen once. The rearrangement links TRBV6-6 to TRBJ2-5; 7 bases map to TRBD2. Germline assignment: CDR1 MNHNY and CDR2 SVGAGI (reference sequence). V lost 5 bases, J lost 5 bases, and 5 bases stayed unmatched. The CDR3 length is 13 residues. The CDR3 is CASSGGRMETQYF. CDR3 coding DNA: TGTGCCAGCAGTGGCGGGAGAATGGAGACCCAGTACTTC.

This clone was seen a single time. Sequence at one end of the junction differs from germline and may be a read error. The chain recombines TRBV2 with TRBJ2-3, with 14 bases lining up with TRBD2. Germline CDR1 SNHLY, CDR2 FYNNEI. The CDR3 length is 14 residues. The CDR3 DNA sequence: TGTGCCAGCAGTGTCGACGGGACTAGCGGGAGTCGGAATTTT. It translates to CASSVDGTSGSRNF.

V usage is TRBV11-3 and J usage is TRBJ2-7, with D hard to call. This CDR3 region has 13 residues. CDR1 is SGHNT and CDR2 is YENEEA in the germline V gene. Trimming took off 0 bases at V and 0 bases at J, with 3 bases between the two ends. The CDR3 region is CASSLDLSYEQYF. The DNA of the CDR3 is TGTGCCAGCAGCTTAGACCTCTCCTACGAGCAGTACTTC.